The clone carrying this T cell receptor (beta chain) was counted at least ten times. Its antigen is currently unknown. The sample belongs to a study of CD8 T cells in ankylosing spondylitis. Regarding the study as a whole: The study looked at matched synovial fluid samples from ankylosing spondylitis patients. Disease-linked clones were reported to be significantly enriched there. There was a TCR beta motif, made of several highly homologous variants, that appeared characteristic of ankylosing spondylitis blood. Earlier literature documents some of the motif variants in reactive arthritis synovial fluid and blood.

TCRdb reprocessed the 5' RACE reads with MiXCR, giving one entry per CDR3 protein. This sample has roughly 350,000 distinct CDR3 sequences, with less than 10% found just once. Germline assignment: CDR1 DFQATT and CDR2 SNEGSKA (reference sequence). Germline trimming cut 5 bases from V and 1 base from J; bases unmatched to any gene: 9. The CDR3 extends over 16 amino acids. The source material was blood, either unsorted or a sorted T cell fraction (not recorded which). The chain couples TRBV20-1 to TRBJ2-1, with TRBD1 matching 9 bases. This clonotype was sampled from a male donor with ankylosing spondylitis. CDR3 sequence reads: CSAHDPTGGSYNEQFF. CDR3 nucleotide sequence: TGCAGTGCTCATGATCCGACAGGGGGGTCCTACAATGAGCAGTTCTTC.